This T cell receptor beta chain was sequenced for a study of T cell responses to AZD1222 COVID-19 vaccine. Germline-derived CDR1 and CDR2 are SNHLY and FYNNEI. This CDR3 is built from 16 residues. V was trimmed by 5 bases and J by 4 bases, leaving 18 bases between them. Only in-frame clones appear in the TCRdb table, and some are missing; sequencing was by immunoSEQ multiplex PCR. The sample shows about 130,000 clones, approximately 88% of them seen only once. The clonotype was recovered from an adult in good health. The gene calls are TRBV2 and TRBJ1-3, with TRBD1 as a possible D gene (5 bases). The sequenced sample was peripheral blood, obtained on day 0 of AZD1222 vaccination. The CDR3 loop is CASSPRAVWGGNTIYF. CDR3 bases: TGTGCCAGCAGTCCTAGAGCCGTTTGGGGCGGAAACACCATATATTTT.